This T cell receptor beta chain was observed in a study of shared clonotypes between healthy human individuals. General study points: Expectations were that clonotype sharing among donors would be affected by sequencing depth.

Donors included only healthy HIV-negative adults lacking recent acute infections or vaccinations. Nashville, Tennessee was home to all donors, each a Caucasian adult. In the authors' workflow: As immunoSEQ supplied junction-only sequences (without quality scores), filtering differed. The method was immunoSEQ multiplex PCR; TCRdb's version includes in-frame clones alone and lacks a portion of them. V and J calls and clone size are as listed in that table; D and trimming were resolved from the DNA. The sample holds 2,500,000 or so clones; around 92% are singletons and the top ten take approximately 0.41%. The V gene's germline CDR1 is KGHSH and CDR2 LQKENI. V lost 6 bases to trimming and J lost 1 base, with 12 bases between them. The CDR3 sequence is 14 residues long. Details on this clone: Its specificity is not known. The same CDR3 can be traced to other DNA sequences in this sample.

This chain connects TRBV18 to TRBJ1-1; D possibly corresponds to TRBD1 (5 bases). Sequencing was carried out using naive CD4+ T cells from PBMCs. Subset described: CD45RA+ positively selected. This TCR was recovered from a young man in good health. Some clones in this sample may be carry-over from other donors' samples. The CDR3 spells CASSPGGTNTEAFF. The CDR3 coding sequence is TGTGCCAGCTCGCCCGGGGGGACGAACACTGAAGCTTTCTTT.